This entry is about one TCR beta chain. Its matching antigen is unknown. The data derive from a study of vaccination and CD4 T cells after COVID-19. For the study at large: Diagnosis preceded the drawing of post-COVID samples by a median about 100 days (range 35 to 161). Researchers treated control cultures with a CEFX pool, an HIV-1 Nef pool, or no peptide. Broader study findings: Spike mono-reactivity was evident in 304 of the 307 vaccine-specific clones derived from convalescent patients.

CDR3 length: 17 amino acids. Trimming took off 2 bases at V and 2 bases at J, with 15 bases between the two ends. Germline V CDR1 and CDR2: SEHNR, FQNEAQ (reference sequence). The Oncomine TCR Beta short-read assay was what sequenced the DNA obtained from cultured CD4+ T cells. From the PCR reads, TCRdb called clonotypes with MiXCR, one entry per CDR3 protein. This sample yields under 9,500 distinct CDR3 sequences, of which 45% to 65% are seen a single time; roughly 18% belongs to the top ten. Treatment noted: approximately 9-day PBMC culture with coronavirus spike peptide pools or control peptides (ViraFEST assay). IL-2 (approximately 9 IU/ml) and peptide pools (about 10 ug/ml) were added to cultures of around 2.1 million PBMCs per well.

The source is a human donor who had recovered from COVID-19. The material sequenced was CD4+ T cells from blood, cultured in vitro. The chain employs TRBV7-9 and TRBJ2-2, with a weak D call TRBD1 (5 bases). This chain's CDR3 is CASSLYAQVSNTGELFF. The CDR3 nucleotides are TGTGCCAGCAGCTTATACGCACAGGTCTCTAACACCGGGGAGCTGTTTTTT.